This entry lists 14 T cell receptor beta chains sequenced from one sample in a study of OX40 agonist ivuxolimab in advanced cancers. This table comes from immunoSEQ multiplex PCR, and its TCRdb copy is limited to in-frame clones, with some not included. The table includes nearly 110,000 clones, 80% to 95% detected once. The sample in question was CD4+ or CD8+ T cells sorted from blood, obtained in a trial of the OX40 agonist ivuxolimab. The receptor set was obtained from an adult with an advanced solid tumor such as melanoma, head and neck, liver or kidney cancer.

This clone was counted only a few times. This chain connects TRBV7-9 to TRBJ1-2, with 8 bases identical to TRBD1. The junction had 6 bases not matched to a gene; V was cut back by 5 bases and J by 4 bases. Germline-derived CDR1 and CDR2 are SEHNR and FQNEAQ (reference sequence). The length of the CDR3 is 14 residues. CDR3 bases: TGTGCCAGCAGCAATCCTGACAGGGGCTATGGCTACACCTTC. Translation gives CASSNPDRGYGYTF.

This clone was picked up a small number of times. The genes are TRBV28 and TRBJ2-5; 11 nucleotides align to TRBD2. The CDR3 sequence is 16 residues long. J gave up 1 base and V 5 bases, and 6 bases lay outside the gene matches. Germline V gives CDR1 MDHEN, CDR2 SYDVKM. The CDR3 spells CASSLYSGRAQETQYF. CDR3 DNA: TGTGCCAGCAGTCTTTATAGCGGGAGGGCCCAAGAGACCCAGTACTTC.

This clone appeared once. The chain recombines TRBV5-6 with TRBJ1-1; no clear D. The CDR3 spans 12 residues. The ends were cut back, 2 bases at V and 7 bases at J, with 9 bases in the middle. Germline V gives CDR1 SGHDT, CDR2 YYEEEE. CDR3 in DNA: TGTGCCAGCAGCTTTTGGGGTGGTGAAGCTTTCTTT. Translated, it gives CASSFWGGEAFF.

This clone was seen a single time. V usage is TRBV4-3 and J usage is TRBJ1-5; TRBD1 aligns across 8 bases. This CDR3 comprises 15 residues. J was trimmed by 5 bases and V by 2 bases; bases with no gene match: 5. Germline lookup yields CDR1 LGHNA and CDR2 YSLEER. The CDR3 region has the DNA TGCGCCAGCAGCCAACAGACAGGGGCCGATCAGCCCCAGCATTTT. It codes for CASSQQTGADQPQHF.

The sample holds one count of this clone. This chain joins TRBV6-5 and TRBJ2-3; D may be TRBD1 or TRBD2 (6 bases each). The ends were cut back, 2 bases at V and 4 bases at J, with 16 bases in the middle. The CDR3 spans 16 residues. Per the germline V gene, CDR1 is MNHEY and CDR2 is SVGAGI. Here the CDR3 reads CASSYRPPGGPDTQYF. The DNA of the CDR3 is TGTGCCAGCAGTTACCGCCCTCCCGGGGGCCCAGATACGCAGTATTTT.

CDR3: CASSTYSPTGRDGYTF. CDR3 bases: TGTGCCAGCAGTACATATTCCCCGACAGGGAGAGATGGCTACACCTTC. J is TRBJ1-2 and V is TRBV27, with 7 bases fitting TRBD1. The CDR3 has 16 amino acids. Germline V gives CDR1 MNHEY, CDR2 SMNVEV (reference sequence). The V and J ends lost 5 bases and 6 bases, in that order; junction bases with no gene match: 15.

The chain carries TRBV7-9 and TRBJ1-1; possibly TRBD1 for D (5 bases). Looked up from germline, CDR1 is SEHNR and CDR2 is FQNEAQ (reference sequence). There are 17 residues in the CDR3. Trimming stripped 0 bases from V and 5 bases from J, with 19 bases between. This CDR3 reads CASSLAGLGRGKTEAFF. DNA for the CDR3: TGTGCCAGCAGCTTAGCGGGGTTGGGGAGGGGTAAGACTGAAGCTTTCTTT.

V gene TRBV19 combines with J gene TRBJ2-1; D remains unclear. Deletions cut 5 bases from V and 9 bases from J, with 11 bases between. Germline V gene lookup returns CDR1 LNHDA and CDR2 SQIVND (reference sequence). The CDR3 contains 12 residues. CDR3 region: CASSFAVTEQFF. The CDR3 DNA is TGTGCCAGTAGTTTCGCGGTTACTGAGCAGTTCTTC. The complete variable domain, with remaining parts taken from reference TRBV19 and TRBJ2-1, reads DGGITQSPKYLFRKEGQNVTLSCEQNLNHDAMYWYRQDPGQGLRLIYYSQIVNDFQKGDIAEGYSVSREKKESFPLTVTSAQKNPTAFYLCASSFAVTEQFFGPGTRLTVL.

The chain carries TRBV7-8 and TRBJ1-3; D uncertain. Germline CDR1 reads SGHVS; CDR2 reads FQNEAQ. The CDR3 has 16 amino acids. V lost 0 bases to trimming and J lost 0 bases, with 9 bases between them. CDR3 residues: CASSLAERISGNTIYF. DNA of the CDR3: TGTGCCAGCAGCTTAGCGGAGAGGATCTCTGGAAACACCATATATTTT.

The chain carries TRBV18 and TRBJ1-1; TRBD1 aligns across 7 bases. CDR3 length: 15 amino acids. Germline V CDR1 and CDR2: KGHSH, LQKENI. After removal of 1 base from V and 1 base from J, the junction contained 3 bases not matched to a gene. The CDR3 bases are TGTGCCAGCTCACCACAGGGGGCAACGAACACTGAAGCTTTCTTT. Translating it yields CASSPQGATNTEAFF. The whole variable domain, filled in from reference TRBV18 and TRBJ1-1, reads NAGVMQNPRHLVRRRGQEARLRCSPMKGHSHVYWYRQLPEEGLKFMVYLQKENIIDESGMPKERFSAEFPKEGPSILRIQQVVRGDSAAYFCASSPQGATNTEAFFGQGTRLTVV.

The chain is built from TRBV28 and TRBJ2-3; TRBD1 aligns across 8 bases. J was trimmed by 3 bases and V by 2 bases; bases with no gene match: 7. The CDR3 has 16 amino acids. In germline, CDR1 is MDHEN, CDR2 SYDVKM. The CDR3 region has the DNA TGTGCCAGCAGTTTACAGGGGGCAGGGGTAACAGATACGCAGTATTTT. This gives the protein CASSLQGAGVTDTQYF. Looking up the rest from reference TRBV28 and TRBJ2-3 gives the full variable domain: DVKVTQSSRYLVKRTGEKVFLECVQDMDHENMFWYRQDPGLGLRLIYFSYDVKMKEKGDIPEGYSVSREKKERFSLILESASTNQTSMYLCASSLQGAGVTDTQYFGPGTRLTVL.

This chain's CDR3 is CASSLKSRGRYEQYF. The CDR3 DNA reads TGTGCCAGCAGTTTAAAATCCCGGGGGCGATACGAGCAGTACTTC. This chain joins TRBV28 and TRBJ2-7; D is possibly TRBD1 or TRBD2 (6 bases each). The V gene lost 2 bases and the J gene lost 4 bases, with 15 bases spanning the gap. The germline gives CDR1 MDHEN, CDR2 SYDVKM. This CDR3 region has 15 residues.

The V gene is TRBV27, the J gene TRBJ1-1; 7 bases match TRBD1. The V gene's germline CDR1 is MNHEY and CDR2 SMNVEV (reference sequence). This CDR3 is 14 amino acids long. V lost 6 bases and J lost 0; bases outside the gene matches: 4. The CDR3 loop is CASSPGQMNTEAFF. The CDR3 DNA is TGTGCCAGCAGCCCGGGACAGATGAACACTGAAGCTTTCTTT.

This clone was counted a single time. The genes are TRBV6-5 and TRBJ1-1, with 9 bases aligning to TRBD1. The germline gives CDR1 MNHEY, CDR2 SVGAGI. The CDR3 loop spans 13 amino acids. V lost 7 bases and J lost 3; bases outside the gene matches: 3. The CDR3 is CASTRTGDTEAFF. The CDR3 DNA follows: TGTGCCAGCACCAGGACAGGGGACACTGAAGCTTTCTTT.